This is a list of T cell receptor beta chains from one sample in a study of cytomegalovirus exposure and HLA in healthy donors. The method was immunoSEQ multiplex PCR; TCRdb's version includes in-frame clones alone and lacks a portion of them. This sample yields 200,000 to 250,000 clones, of which 82% are seen a single time; 5% to 6.5% belongs to the top ten. The specimen sequenced was PBMCs. The source of these receptors is a woman in her thirties or forties in good health and CMV-seropositive. CDR3s include the opening cysteine and the closing phenylalanine or tryptophan. D genes are given only for firm matches. Rows may omit the clone size; those that give it use once, few, many or a size class.

j_gene,v_gene,abundance,d_gene,CDR3nt,CDR3aa
TRBJ1-1,TRBV4-3,NA,NA,TGCGCCAGCAGCCGACGGACAGACACTGAAGCTTTCTTT,CASSRRTDTEAFF
TRBJ1-4,TRBV4-3,NA,TRBD1,TGCGCCAGCAGCCAGGGGCCGGGACAGGGTGAAAAACTGTTTTTT,CASSQGPGQGEKLFF
TRBJ2-3,TRBV18,NA,TRBD1,TGTGCCAGCTCACCAGACAGGGCCCCAGATACGCAGTATTTT,CASSPDRAPDTQYF
TRBJ2-7,TRBV7-8,once,NA,TGTGCCAGCAGCTTAGCGGGACTGCCGAGCTCCTACGAGCAGTACTTC,CASSLAGLPSSYEQYF
TRBJ2-1,TRBV30,once,TRBD2,TGTGCCTGGACCCGACTAGCGGGAGTAACGCGGCCCTACAATGAGCAGTTCTTC,CAWTRLAGVTRPYNEQFF
TRBJ1-5,TRBV6-4,few,NA,TGTGCCAGCAGTCACCACCGCTGGCGGAACAGCAATCAGCCCCAGCATTTT,CASSHHRWRNSNQPQHF
TRBJ2-6,TRBV10-3,few,NA,TGTGCCATCCTCCCTGGGGACTTCTCTGGGGCCAACGTCCTGACTTTC,CAILPGDFSGANVLTF
TRBJ1-2,TRBV14,once,TRBD1,TGTGCCAGCAGCCAAGAAACAGGGGTCGGTGGCTATGGCTACACCTTC,CASSQETGVGGYGYTF
TRBJ1-4,TRBV19,NA,NA,TGTGCCAGTAGACCACAGGGTTTCAGTGAAAAACTGTTTTTT,CASRPQGFSEKLFF
TRBJ1-4,TRBV9,few,NA,TGTGCCAGCAGCCCAGGAGCAGGGCAGGATGAAAAACTGTTTTTT,CASSPGAGQDEKLFF
TRBJ2-6,TRBV9,NA,TRBD1,TGTGCCAGCAGCCCCTTCGGGACAGGGAACTCTGGGGCCAACGTCCTGACTTTC,CASSPFGTGNSGANVLTF
TRBJ2-2,TRBV5-1,NA,NA,TGCGCCAGCAGCTGGCCCTCCGGGGGGCTCACCGGGGAGCTGTTTTTT,CASSWPSGGLTGELFF
TRBJ1-6,TRBV30,NA,TRBD1,TGTGCCTGGAGTGGTGGGACAGGGAACAATTCACCCCTCCACTTT,CAWSGGTGNNSPLHF
TRBJ1-2,TRBV19,NA,TRBD1,TGTGCCAGTAGTGTCGGACAGGCCTATGGCTACACCTTC,CASSVGQAYGYTF
TRBJ1-1,TRBV7-8,NA,NA,TGTGCCAGCAGCTTGGGGGGGGTAGTGAACACTGAAGCTTTCTTT,CASSLGGVVNTEAFF
TRBJ2-7,TRBV27,NA,TRBD1,TGTGCCAGCAGTTTAGAGGGACAGGGTTACTACGAGCAGTACTTC,CASSLEGQGYYEQYF
TRBJ2-5,TRBV11-3,NA,TRBD2,TGTGCCAGCAGCTTAGGTGCTAGCGGGAGAGTAGAGACCCAGTACTTC,CASSLGASGRVETQYF
TRBJ1-4,TRBV4-1,NA,NA,TGCGCCAGCAGCCAGGCCCTTGCAACTAATGAAAAACTGTTTTTT,CASSQALATNEKLFF
TRBJ1-1,TRBV7-3,NA,NA,TGTGCCAGCAGCCCCCAAGGGGGGAACACTGAAGCTTTCTTT,CASSPQGGNTEAFF
TRBJ1-1,TRBV10-3,NA,TRBD1,TGTGCCATCAGGGAACAGGGGACTGAAGCTTTCTTT,CAIREQGTEAFF
TRBJ1-1,TRBV2,NA,TRBD1,TGTGCCAGCAGTGAAATGGGACAGGACACTGAAGCTTTCTTT,CASSEMGQDTEAFF
TRBJ2-7,TRBV5-8,NA,NA,TGTGCCAGCAGACTACGACAGAGTGGTACCTACGAGCAGTACTTC,CASRLRQSGTYEQYF
TRBJ2-5,TRBV14,NA,TRBD2,TGTGCCAGCAGTCCAATAGCGGGATGGGAAGAGACCCAGTACTTC,CASSPIAGWEETQYF
TRBJ2-1,TRBV11-2,NA,TRBD1,TGTGCCAGCAGCCGGAACTACAGGGGGAATAATGAGCAGTTCTTC,CASSRNYRGNNEQFF